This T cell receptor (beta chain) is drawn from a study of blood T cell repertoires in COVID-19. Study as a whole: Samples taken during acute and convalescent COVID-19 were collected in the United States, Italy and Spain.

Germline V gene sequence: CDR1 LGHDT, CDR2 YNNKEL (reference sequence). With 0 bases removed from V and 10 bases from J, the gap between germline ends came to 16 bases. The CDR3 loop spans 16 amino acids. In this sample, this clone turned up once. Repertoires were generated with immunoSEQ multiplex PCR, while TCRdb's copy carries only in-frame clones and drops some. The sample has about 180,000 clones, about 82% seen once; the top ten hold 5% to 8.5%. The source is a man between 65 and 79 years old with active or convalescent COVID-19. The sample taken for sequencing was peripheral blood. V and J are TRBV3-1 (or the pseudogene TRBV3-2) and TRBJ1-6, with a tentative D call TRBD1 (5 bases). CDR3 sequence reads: CASSQERGVLGSPLHF. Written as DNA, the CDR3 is TGTGCCAGCAGCCAAGAGCGGGGGGTACTAGGGTCACCCCTCCACTTT.